This T cell receptor (beta chain) was captured by sequencing in a study of blood T cell repertoires in COVID-19. Sequenced by immunoSEQ multiplex PCR; TCRdb stores in-frame clones only, minus some. The sample holds roughly 350,000 clones, roughly 90% seen once. The CDR3 runs to 15 residues. V was cut by 1 base and J by 5 bases, with 13 bases left in between. CDR1 is MGHDK and CDR2 is SYGVNS in the germline V gene. The specimen sequenced was peripheral blood. The clonotype comes from a woman in her 70s with COVID-19, enrolled during active disease. The V and J genes are TRBV25-1 and TRBJ2-3; maybe TRBD2 (7 bases). This CDR3 is CASSEFGGGKDTQYF. The CDR3 DNA follows: TGTGCCAGCAGTGAATTTGGGGGGGGCAAAGATACGCAGTATTTT.